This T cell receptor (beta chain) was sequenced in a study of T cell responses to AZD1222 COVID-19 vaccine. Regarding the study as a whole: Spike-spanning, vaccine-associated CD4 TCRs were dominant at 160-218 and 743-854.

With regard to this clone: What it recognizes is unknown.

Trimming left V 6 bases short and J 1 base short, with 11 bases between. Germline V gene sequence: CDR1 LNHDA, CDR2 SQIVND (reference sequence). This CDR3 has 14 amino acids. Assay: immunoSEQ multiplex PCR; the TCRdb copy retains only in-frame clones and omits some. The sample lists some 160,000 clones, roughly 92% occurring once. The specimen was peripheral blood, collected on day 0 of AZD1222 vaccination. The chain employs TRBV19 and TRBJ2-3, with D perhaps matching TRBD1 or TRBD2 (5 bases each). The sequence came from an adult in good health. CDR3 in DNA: TGTGCCAGTAGCCGGGACGGGGGCACAGATACGCAGTATTTT. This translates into CASSRDGGTDTQYF.